The 5 T cell receptor beta chains reported below all come from one sample, sequenced in a study of T cells in Graves' hyperthyroidism and ophthalmopathy. Amplified TCR beta CDR3 regions derived from RNA transcripts. In the first-round RT-PCR of the TCR CDR3, the HTBI primer set was used. TCRdb called the multiplex PCR reads again in MiXCR, with one record for every CDR3 protein. The sample lists around 600,000 distinct CDR3 sequences; about 45% were seen once. Sequences were obtained from peripheral blood or thyroid tissue (not recorded which). Source of these receptors: an adult man with Graves' disease, either hyperthyroidism or ophthalmopathy (not recorded which).

The J gene is TRBJ1-4, the V gene TRBV7-2; D is uncertain. Germline V lookup: CDR1 SGHTA, CDR2 FQGNSA. Trimming pared 3 bases from V and 7 bases from J, leaving 6 bases between. The CDR3 totals 12 residues. The DNA of the CDR3 is TGTGCCAGCAGCTTGGTTAGTGAAAAACTGTTTTTT. Translation: CASSLVSEKLFF.

The table lists this clonotype with many counts. The gene calls are TRBV2 and TRBJ1-3; D call uncertain. Germline values: CDR1 SNHLY, CDR2 FYNNEI. The CDR3 runs to 15 residues. Trimming pared 9 bases from V and 0 bases from J, leaving 15 bases between. In DNA, the CDR3 is TGTGCCAGTCGTCCCCAGACCCTCTCTGGAAACACCATATATTTT. Translated, it gives CASRPQTLSGNTIYF.

Comment on this clonotype: Sequence at one end of the junction differs from germline and may be a read error. The chain carries TRBV7-9 and TRBJ2-5; TRBD2 matches at 14 bases. The CDR3 runs to 20 residues. Germline V gene sequence: CDR1 SEHNR, CDR2 FQNEAQ (reference sequence). The CDR3 DNA reads as TGTGCCGGCAGCTTAGTGGCCGCCGGGACTAGCGGGGGTACCCAAGAGACCCAGTACTTC. It specifies CAGSLVAAGTSGGTQETQYF.

This clonotype was found a few times. CDR3 residues: CASSLGQDNQPQHF. The CDR3, as DNA: TGTGCCAGCAGCTTGGGGCAGGACAATCAGCCCCAGCATTTT. This rearrangement joins TRBV5-8 to TRBJ1-5; D is ambiguous. Per germline, CDR1 SGHTS and CDR2 YDEGEE. V was cut by 0 bases and J by 3 bases, with 7 bases left in between. CDR3 length: 14 residues.

The chain combines TRBV2 with TRBJ2-7; a possible D gene is TRBD1 (5 bases). V dropped 4 bases and J dropped 2 bases, with 9 bases sitting between them. CDR3 length: 13 amino acids. CDR1 is SNHLY, CDR2 FYNNEI, per germline. DNA of the CDR3: TGTGCCAGCAGTGTATTAGGGGCCTACGAGCAGTACTTC. This translates into CASSVLGAYEQYF. Complete variable domain (other parts from reference TRBV2 and TRBJ2-7): EPEVTQTPSHQVTQMGQEVILRCVPISNHLYFYWYRQILGQKVEFLVSFYNNEISEKSEIFDDQFSVERPDGSNFTLKIRSTKLEDSAMYFCASSVLGAYEQYFGPGTRLTVT.